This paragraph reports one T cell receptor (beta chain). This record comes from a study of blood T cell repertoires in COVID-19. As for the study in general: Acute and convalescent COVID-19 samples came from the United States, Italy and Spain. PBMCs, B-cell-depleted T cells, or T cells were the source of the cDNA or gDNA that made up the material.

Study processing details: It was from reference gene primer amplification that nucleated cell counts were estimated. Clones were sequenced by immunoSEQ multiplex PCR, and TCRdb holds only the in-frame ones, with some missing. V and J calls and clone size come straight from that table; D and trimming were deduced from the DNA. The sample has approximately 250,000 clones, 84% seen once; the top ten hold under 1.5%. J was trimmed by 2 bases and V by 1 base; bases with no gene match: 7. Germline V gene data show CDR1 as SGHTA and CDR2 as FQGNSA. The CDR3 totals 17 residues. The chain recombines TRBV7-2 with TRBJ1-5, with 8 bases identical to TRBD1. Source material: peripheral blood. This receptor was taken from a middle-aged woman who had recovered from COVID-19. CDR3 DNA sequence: TGTGCCAGCAGCTTAGTCGTTTCGGGACAGGGCAATCAGCCCCAGCATTTT. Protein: CASSLVVSGQGNQPQHF.